One sample yielded the 24 T cell receptor beta chains listed below, sequenced in a study of shared clonotypes between healthy human individuals. Measured with immunoSEQ multiplex PCR; TCRdb has only the in-frame clones, and not every one. The repertoire holds about 110,000 clones, with 67% as singletons. Sequencing was done on a sample of memory CD8+ T cells sorted from blood. Subset indicated: CD45RO+ cells pooled with CCR7-negative TemRA cells. These receptor sequences come from a woman aged 25 to 39 in good health.

The rearrangement links TRBV9 to TRBJ1-1; no definite D call. CDR1 and CDR2 (germline): SGDLS, YYNGEE. Trimming left V 0 bases short and J 0 bases short, with 9 bases between. The CDR3 loop spans 15 amino acids. Here the CDR3 reads CASSVGATLNTEAFF. The CDR3 DNA is TGTGCCAGCAGCGTAGGGGCCACTCTGAACACTGAAGCTTTCTTT.

The rearrangement joins TRBV2 to TRBJ2-1, with D perhaps TRBD1 or TRBD2 (5 bases each). Germline values: CDR1 SNHLY, CDR2 FYNNEI. V dropped 7 bases and J dropped 2 bases, with 15 bases sitting between them. The length of the CDR3 is 15 residues. The CDR3 loop is CASTRWVGAYNEQFF. The CDR3 bases are TGTGCCAGCACACGCTGGGTGGGGGCCTACAATGAGCAGTTCTTC.

This clone was seen only once. The V call is TRBV28, the J call TRBJ2-2; a possible D gene is TRBD2 (5 bases). CDR3 length: 15 amino acids. Germline V gives CDR1 MDHEN, CDR2 SYDVKM. V shed 7 bases and J shed 5 bases, with 17 bases lying between them. CDR3 coding DNA: TGTGCCAGCACCTCCCGGAGGTCTTCGACCGGGGAGCTGTTTTTT. This gives the protein CASTSRRSSTGELFF.

This rearrangement joins TRBV7-6 to TRBJ2-7, with TRBD1 identical over 8 bases. Germline assignment: CDR1 SGHVS and CDR2 FNYEAQ. V lost 3 bases, J lost 0 bases, and 4 bases stayed unmatched. The CDR3 loop spans 15 amino acids. The DNA of the CDR3 is TGTGCCAGCAGCTTTACGACAGGGGCCTCCTACGAGCAGTACTTC. Encoded protein: CASSFTTGASYEQYF.

CDR3 DNA: TGTGCCAGTAGTATTCGTCTAGCGGGGGTCCAAGAGACCCAGTACTTC. It encodes CASSIRLAGVQETQYF. The V call is TRBV19, the J call TRBJ2-5; 10 bases agree with TRBD2. The junction had 5 bases not matched to a gene; V was cut back by 3 bases and J by 1 base. The CDR3 length is 16 residues. The germline V gene encodes CDR1 LNHDA and CDR2 SQIVND (reference sequence).

Only a few counts were recorded for this clone. The rearrangement joins TRBV28 to TRBJ2-2, with 8 nucleotides matching TRBD1. V was pared by 4 bases and J by 5 bases, with 3 bases of the junction left unmatched. This CDR3 region has 14 residues. Germline assignment: CDR1 MDHEN and CDR2 SYDVKM. The CDR3 DNA reads as TGTGCCAGCAGTTCCGGACAGGGAACCGGGGAGCTGTTTTTT. It codes for CASSSGQGTGELFF.

The chain has TRBV27 and TRBJ1-1, with D tentatively TRBD1 (6 bases). Germline V gene data show CDR1 as MNHEY and CDR2 as SMNVEV (reference sequence). Trimming removed 0 bases from V and 4 bases from J, with 21 bases in between. This CDR3 region has 18 residues. CDR3 nucleotide sequence: TGTGCCAGCAGTTTATCCGGTAGGGCAGGGGCGTCGGTCACTGAAGCTTTCTTT. It specifies CASSLSGRAGASVTEAFF.

The chain couples TRBV5-1 to TRBJ2-1, with 7 bases matching TRBD2. The germline CDR1 and CDR2 sequences are SGHRS and YFSETQ. The CDR3 loop spans 15 amino acids. V lost 5 bases, J lost 0 bases, and 5 bases stayed unmatched. The CDR3 is CASSPSGPSYNEQFF. As DNA, the CDR3 is TGCGCCAGCAGTCCTAGCGGACCCTCCTACAATGAGCAGTTCTTC. Variable domain in full (rest from reference TRBV5-1 and TRBJ2-1): KAGVTQTPRYLIKTRGQQVTLSCSPISGHRSVSWYQQTPGQGLQFLFEYFSETQRNKGNFPGRFSGRQFSNSRSEMNVSTLELGDSALYLCASSPSGPSYNEQFFGPGTRLTVL.

This clone was found many times. The chain carries TRBV25-1 and TRBJ2-7, with 7 bases aligning to TRBD1. This CDR3 spans 13 amino acids. J was trimmed by 3 bases and V by 4 bases; bases with no gene match: 3. The germline gives CDR1 MGHDK, CDR2 SYGVNS. CDR3 bases: TGTGCCAGCAGTGGGGGACAGCTCTACGAGCAGTACTTC. Translating it yields CASSGGQLYEQYF.

The rearrangement joins TRBV25-1 to TRBJ1-4; D gene unclear. Germline V lookup: CDR1 MGHDK, CDR2 SYGVNS. The CDR3 is 16 amino acids. Trimming cost V 2 bases and J 5 bases, with 15 bases left between them. CDR3 residues: CASSEGGVLPNEKLFF. The CDR3 coding sequence is TGTGCCAGCAGTGAAGGAGGCGTCCTCCCGAATGAAAAACTGTTTTTT.

Regarding this clone: A read error is the likely source, as a far larger clone sits one nucleotide away. The V and J genes are TRBV7-2 and TRBJ2-7, with D possibly being TRBD2 (7 bases). The CDR3 sequence is 16 residues long. CDR1 is SGHTA and CDR2 is FQGNSA in the germline V gene. V shed 2 bases and J shed 6 bases, with 20 bases lying between them. Here the CDR3 reads CASSLLAGVGGGEQYF. CDR3 DNA: TGTGCCAGCAGCTTACTTGCGGGAGTAGGGGGGGGCGAGCAGTACTTC.

This clone was picked up many times. This chain uses TRBV10-3 with TRBJ2-7, with 12 bases identical to TRBD2. Trimming removed 3 bases from V and 6 bases from J; junction bases left unmatched: 6. Germline CDR1 ENHRY, CDR2 SYGVKD. This CDR3 spans 15 amino acids. The CDR3 spells CAISESLAGGSEQYF. DNA for the CDR3: TGTGCCATCAGTGAATCACTAGCGGGAGGTAGCGAGCAGTACTTC.

The chain joins TRBV7-8 to TRBJ2-7; tentative D call: TRBD1 (6 bases). Trimming cost V 5 bases and J 2 bases, with 10 bases left between them. CDR1 SGHVS and CDR2 FQNEAQ come from the germline V gene. CDR3 length: 13 residues. CDR3 sequence: CASSHGQTYEQYF. CDR3 nucleotide sequence: TGTGCCAGCAGCCACGGACAGACCTACGAGCAGTACTTC.

This chain joins TRBV19 and TRBJ1-5; D may be TRBD1 (6 bases). The CDR3 is 17 residues long. Looked up from germline, CDR1 is LNHDA and CDR2 is SQIVND (reference sequence). Trimming took off 5 bases at V and 6 bases at J, with 23 bases between the two ends. CDR3 protein: CASSPGVNNRVVQPQHF. DNA for the CDR3: TGTGCCAGTAGTCCCGGCGTAAACAACAGGGTTGTTCAGCCCCAGCATTTT.

The V and J genes are TRBV4-1 and TRBJ2-1; 7 bases are shared with TRBD2. Germline-derived CDR1 and CDR2 are MGHRA and YSYEKL. The CDR3 has 18 residues. V shed 0 bases, J shed 5 bases, and the junction held 13 bases outside the gene matches. The CDR3 protein is CASSQDPGSGAGDNEQFF. In DNA, the CDR3 is TGCGCCAGCAGCCAAGATCCGGGTAGCGGTGCGGGGGACAATGAGCAGTTCTTC.

This clone was seen only a few times. The gene calls are TRBV6-4 and TRBJ2-2; possible D gene TRBD2, 6 bases. V was clipped by 4 bases and J by 5 bases, with 11 bases between them. CDR1 is MRHNA and CDR2 is SNTAGT in the germline V gene. The CDR3 totals 14 residues. This CDR3 reads CASSVTGETGELFF. CDR3 nucleotide sequence: TGTGCCAGCAGTGTAACGGGAGAGACCGGGGAGCTGTTTTTT.

The chain uses TRBV7-8 and TRBJ2-7; no reliable D call. The CDR3 is 13 residues long. Trimming cost V 2 bases and J 3 bases, with 8 bases left between them. Germline assignment: CDR1 SGHVS and CDR2 FQNEAQ. The CDR3 DNA reads as TGTGCCAGCAGCTTATACGCGATCTACGAGCAGTACTTC. Translating it yields CASSLYAIYEQYF.

The chain carries TRBV5-1 and TRBJ2-2, with 7 nucleotides matching TRBD2. V trimming: 5 bases; J trimming: 0 bases; junction bases outside the gene matches: 4. CDR1 is SGHRS and CDR2 is YFSETQ in the germline V gene. The CDR3 totals 15 residues. The chain's CDR3 is CASSPSGPNTGELFF. The DNA for the CDR3 is TGCGCCAGCAGTCCTAGCGGACCGAACACCGGGGAGCTGTTTTTT.

The chain recombines TRBV20-1 with TRBJ2-5; no reliable D call. Near its end, the DNA agrees better with TRBJ2-7, so the J call may be wrong. Germline CDR1 DFQATT, CDR2 SNEGSKA (reference sequence). This CDR3 spans 11 amino acids. The CDR3 nucleotides read TGCAGTGCTAGTACAGCCTACGAGCAGTACTTC. Translated, it gives CSASTAYEQYF.

The J gene is TRBJ1-5, the V gene TRBV25-1; possible D gene TRBD1, 5 bases. In germline, CDR1 is MGHDK, CDR2 SYGVNS. The CDR3 runs to 16 residues. V lost 4 bases, J lost 5 bases, and 18 bases lay in between. In DNA form, the CDR3 reads TGTGCCAGCAGTGGGCGAGGGGAAAGGGGCCATCAGCCCCAGCATTTT. Translating it yields CASSGRGERGHQPQHF.

The gene calls are TRBV4-2 and TRBJ2-7; D unresolved. Germline CDR1 and CDR2: LGHNA and YNFKEQ. V was trimmed by 4 bases and J by 2 bases, leaving 9 bases between them. The length of the CDR3 is 13 residues. CDR3 residues: CASSLGNPYEQYF. In nucleotides, the CDR3 is TGTGCCAGCAGCCTAGGGAACCCCTACGAGCAGTACTTC.

This clone came up a few times. V and J are TRBV6-1 and TRBJ2-7; either TRBD1 or TRBD2 may supply D (5 bases each). V dropped 2 bases and J dropped 4 bases, with 9 bases sitting between them. Germline V lookup: CDR1 MNHNS, CDR2 SASEGT. This CDR3 is 13 amino acids long. CDR3 region: CASSEIWGYEQYF. The CDR3, as DNA: TGTGCCAGCAGTGAAATATGGGGGTACGAGCAGTACTTC.

The chain is built from TRBV28 and TRBJ2-1; D perhaps matches TRBD2 (6 bases). V gave up 4 bases and J gave up 4 bases, with 8 bases separating them. The CDR3 covers 13 residues. The germline V gene has CDR1 MDHEN and CDR2 SYDVKM. CDR3: CASSSGGYNEQFF. The CDR3 DNA reads as TGTGCCAGCAGTTCCGGGGGATACAATGAGCAGTTCTTC.

This clone was seen a single time. V is TRBV14 and J is TRBJ2-7, with 13 bases matching TRBD2. This CDR3 spans 16 amino acids. Per germline, CDR1 SGHDN and CDR2 FVKESK. The J segment lost 1 base and the V segment lost 0 bases, leaving 0 bases of the junction unmatched. DNA of the CDR3: TGTGCCAGCAGCCAAGAGGGACTAGCGGGATCCTACGAGCAGTACTTC. It translates to CASSQEGLAGSYEQYF.